Below, one T cell receptor (beta chain) is given with its context. These data come from a study of blood T cell repertoires in COVID-19. Overall study: Spain, Italy and the United States supplied samples that represented acute and convalescent COVID-19. T cells, B-cell-depleted T cells, or PBMCs supplied cDNA or gDNA.

The data were produced by immunoSEQ multiplex PCR, yet TCRdb's version contains in-frame clones alone and is incomplete. This sample has about 170,000 clones; 84% occur once, and the top ten carry less than 9%. Germline CDR1 SGHNT, CDR2 YYREEE (reference sequence). This CDR3 is built from 11 residues. Between the trimmed V and J ends, which lost 4 bases and 12 bases, there was a span of 11 bases. This receptor was taken from a man between 35 and 55 years old who had recovered from COVID-19. The chain recombines TRBV5-4 with TRBJ2-1; TRBD1 is a possible D gene (5 bases). The specimen sequenced was peripheral blood. The CDR3 here is CASSAGFLQFF. The CDR3 DNA reads as TGTGCCAGCAGCGCAGGGTTTCTGCAGTTCTTC.